The clone carrying this T cell receptor (beta chain) was detected only once. Its antigen is not known. Genomic DNA provided the template from which TCR beta VDJ and CDR3 profiles were obtained. TCRdb passed the reads through MiXCR, listing each CDR3 protein once. Here the sample spans over 150,000 distinct CDR3 sequences, just under 45% being singletons. Trimming pared 6 bases from V and 0 bases from J, leaving 11 bases between. CDR3 length: 14 amino acids. CDR1 is MNHEY, CDR2 SVGEGT, per germline. This entry comes from a study of CD8+CD57+ T cells in acquired aplastic anemia. Study-wide findings and caveats: Found in both controls and patients were about 30 CD8+ CDR3 sequences.

The specimen was sorted CD4+, CD8+, or CD8+CD57+ T cells (not recorded which) from PBMCs. This receptor was obtained from a human donor in good health. The rearrangement joins TRBV6-2 or TRBV6-3 to TRBJ1-1; D uncertain. CDR3 nucleotides: TGTGCCAGCAGCCCGGACGAGGTGAACACTGAAGCTTTCTTT. Amino acids: CASSPDEVNTEAFF.